This entry concerns a single T cell receptor (beta chain). The antigen it recognizes is unknown. Nothing much larger sits one base from this clone, and base qualities are not available. Spanning cysteine to phenylalanine, the CDR3 consists of 16 amino acids. The entry retains the CDR3 DNA only, 48 bases that are in frame from base 1. Trimmed from V: 7 bases; trimmed from J: 1 base; junction bases lacking a gene match: 11. This specimen comes from a study of T cell repertoires in cytomegalovirus infection (dated by TCRdb to between 2017 and 2020). About the study as a whole: The peptide stimulations were aimed at well-studied HLA-B-restricted epitopes as well as recently identified HLA-C-restricted CMV epitopes, whose presentation resists viral immunomodulation. Because public TCR beta signatures pointed to carriage of CMV infection together with the matching HLA type, the HLA type of each donor mattered for the analysis.

The treatment or condition label for this specimen denotes: in vitro stimulation with specific CMV peptide epitopes to enrich CMV-specific T cells. General study outcomes and caveats: Carriers of CMV infection plus the relevant HLA type were discriminated by the cumulative frequency of public TCR beta family members in the study cohort and in an independent 352-donor cohort. The ex vivo response was dominated by HLA-C-restricted CMV-specific TCR beta clonotypes, and the single most frequent clonotype in two of eight donors was supplied by these HLA-C-restricted clonotypes.

Sequencer: Illumina HiSeq 1500. TCRdb passed the public sequencing reads through fastp at Q25 and MiXCR, retaining productive beta sequences. CDR3 protein sequences are deduplicated, and each keeps its most common genes and DNA. This sample holds around 710,000 distinct CDR3 sequences; 29% were observed only once. The biggest ten clones account for roughly 14% of the sample. The specimen comprised cultured CD8+ T cells from PBMCs, sampled from culture after CMV antigen stimulation. The rearranged segments are TRBV23-1 and TRBJ2-5, with 8 bases in between that match TRBD1. TRBV23-1 is sorted into the ORF group, with uncertain function. The TCR comes from a human donor in good health (CMV status not recorded). Some clones in this sample may be carry-over from other donors' samples. Here is the DNA: TGCGCCAGCATCCTAGACATTGACAGGGGCCAAGAGACCCAGTACTTC. Its translation is CASILDIDRGQETQYF.